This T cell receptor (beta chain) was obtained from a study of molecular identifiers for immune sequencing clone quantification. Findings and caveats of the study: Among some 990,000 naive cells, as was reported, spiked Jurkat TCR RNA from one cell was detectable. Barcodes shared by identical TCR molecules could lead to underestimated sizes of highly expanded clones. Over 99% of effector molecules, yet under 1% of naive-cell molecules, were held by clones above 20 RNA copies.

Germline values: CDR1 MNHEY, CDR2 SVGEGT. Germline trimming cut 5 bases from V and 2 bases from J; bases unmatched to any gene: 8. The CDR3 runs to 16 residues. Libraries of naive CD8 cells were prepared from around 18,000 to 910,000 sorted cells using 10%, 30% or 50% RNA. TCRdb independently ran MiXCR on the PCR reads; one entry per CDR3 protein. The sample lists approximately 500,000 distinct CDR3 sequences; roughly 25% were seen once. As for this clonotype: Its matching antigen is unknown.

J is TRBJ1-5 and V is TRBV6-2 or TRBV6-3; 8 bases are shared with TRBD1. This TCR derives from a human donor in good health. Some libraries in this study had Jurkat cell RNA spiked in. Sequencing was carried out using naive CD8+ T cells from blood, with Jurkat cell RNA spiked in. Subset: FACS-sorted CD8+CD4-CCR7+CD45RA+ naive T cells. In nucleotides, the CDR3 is TGTGCCAGCAGTCCCTGGACAGGGATGCGCAATCAGCCCCAGCATTTT. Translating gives CASSPWTGMRNQPQHF.